The rows below give T cell receptor beta chains drawn from one sample of a study of monozygotic twins with cystic fibrosis. Some clones are missing from TCRdb's copy, which holds only in-frame ones; the method was immunoSEQ multiplex PCR. The sample carries about 39,000 clones, just over 90% recorded once. What was sequenced was blood. These receptors came from a boy under 10 years old with cystic fibrosis. The CDR3 runs from the conserved cysteine through the conserved F or W. D genes are given only for firm matches. Clone size is given for some rows only: seen once, a few or many times, or a class if the clone is expanded.

J gene,clone size,D gene,V gene,CDR3 DNA,CDR3 protein
TRBJ1-2,NA,NA,TRBV11-2,TGTGCCAGCAGCTGGAGCTATGGCTACACCTTC,CASSWSYGYTF
TRBJ1-2,NA,NA,TRBV19,TGTGCCAGTAGGTCCGCGGCAGCCCTTCTTAACTATGGCTACACCTTC,CASRSAAALLNYGYTF
TRBJ1-2,NA,NA,TRBV7-9,TGTGCCAGCAGCTTAGCGCAGGGCAGGACACTCTATGGCTACACCTTC,CASSLAQGRTLYGYTF
TRBJ2-1,NA,TRBD1,TRBV27,TGTGCCAGCAGGGAGAGGGACAGCTACAATGAGCAGTTCTTC,CASRERDSYNEQFF
TRBJ2-5,NA,NA,TRBV5-1,TGCGCCAGCAGCCGGACAGAAGAGACCCAGTACTTC,CASSRTEETQYF
TRBJ1-2,NA,TRBD1,TRBV19,TGTGCCAGTAGTTCCTCTTCGGGACAGGGGTTTTATGGCTACACCTTC,CASSSSSGQGFYGYTF
TRBJ1-2,once,TRBD1,TRBV19,TGTGCCAGTAGTATCCGAAACCAAAAGAACCGGACAGGGGGGTACTATGGCTACACCTTC,CASSIRNQKNRTGGYYGYTF
TRBJ1-1,NA,NA,TRBV10-3,TGTGCCATCAGTGAAAGGGGGAACACTGAAGCTTTCTTT,CAISERGNTEAFF
TRBJ1-3,once,NA,TRBV18,TGTGCCAGCTCAGACGGAGACCAGAGCTCTGGAAACACCATATATTTT,CASSDGDQSSGNTIYF
TRBJ1-5,once,NA,TRBV19,TGTGCCACCACGGGGCGCCTGGGCATTGGGACGTATAGCAATCAGCCCCAGCATTTT,CATTGRLGIGTYSNQPQHF
TRBJ2-7,NA,NA,TRBV6-5,TGTGCCAGCAGTTACCCGGGCTCCTACGAGCAGTACTTC,CASSYPGSYEQYF
TRBJ2-2,NA,TRBD1,TRBV19,TGTGCCAGTAGTCTTGGACAGGGCCACACCGGGGAGCTGTTTTTT,CASSLGQGHTGELFF
TRBJ1-6,NA,NA,TRBV11-3,TGTGCCAGCAGCTTAGTAAGGGGGTTCGATAATTCACCCCTCCACTTT,CASSLVRGFDNSPLHF
TRBJ1-3,NA,NA,TRBV29-1,TGCAGCGCGTATAGCGTCAACAGGCGTACTCTGGAAGAGGGCATATATTTT,CSAYSVNRRTLEEGIYF
TRBJ1-1,NA,NA,TRBV2,TGTGCCAGCAGTGACAGAGGGGGGCGGGGTGAAGCTTTCTTT,CASSDRGGRGEAFF
TRBJ1-6,NA,NA,TRBV5-4,TGTGCCAGCACCATTGGGGGGGCTTCACCCCTCCACTTT,CASTIGGASPLHF
TRBJ2-5,NA,TRBD1,TRBV5-1,TGCGCCAGCAGCTCGACAGGGGAGGAGACCCAGTACTTC,CASSSTGEETQYF
TRBJ1-2,NA,TRBD1,TRBV7-9,TGTGCCAGCAGCTTAACTTCCGGGACAGGCTACTATGGCTACACCTTC,CASSLTSGTGYYGYTF
TRBJ2-2,NA,TRBD2,TRBV7-3,TGTGCCAGCAGCTCGGGACTAGCGGGGACCGGGGAGCTGTTTTTT,CASSSGLAGTGELFF
TRBJ2-7,NA,TRBD2,TRBV9,TGTGCCAGCAGCCCGGGACTAGCGAGCGAGCAGTACTTC,CASSPGLASEQYF
TRBJ1-2,NA,TRBD1,TRBV10-1,TGCGCCAGCAGTGAGGACAGGGACTATGGCTACACCTTC,CASSEDRDYGYTF
TRBJ2-6,NA,NA,TRBV7-7,TGTGCCAGCAGCCGCCAGTGTAAGTGCCAAAGTCGGGCCAACGTCCTGACTTTC,CASSRQCKCQSRANVLTF
TRBJ2-3,NA,NA,TRBV7-9,TGTGCCAGCAGCTTAGCAGATACGCAGTATTTT,CASSLADTQYF
TRBJ2-1,NA,TRBD2,TRBV4-3,TGCGCCAGCAGCCAAGAGCCAGCGGGGGGCTACAATGAGCAGTTCTTC,CASSQEPAGGYNEQFF
TRBJ2-7,NA,TRBD2,TRBV11-3,TGTGCCAGCAGCTTAATAGCGGGGGTAACCTACGAGCAGTACTTC,CASSLIAGVTYEQYF
TRBJ2-7,NA,NA,TRBV4-1,TGCGCCAGCAGCCAGACGGCGGGGCAGGGGGCCTACGAGCAGTACTTC,CASSQTAGQGAYEQYF
TRBJ1-2,few,NA,TRBV18,TGTGCCAGCTCACCGGGGGGTTTCTATGGCTACACCTTC,CASSPGGFYGYTF
TRBJ1-5,NA,NA,TRBV5-6,TGTGCCAGCAGCTTGGGCGGGACCAATCAGCCCCAGCATTTT,CASSLGGTNQPQHF
TRBJ2-6,NA,TRBD2,TRBV29-1,TGCAGCGTTGATAGCGGGGCTGGGGCCAACGTCCTGACTTTC,CSVDSGAGANVLTF
TRBJ2-5,NA,TRBD2,TRBV9,TGTGCCAGCAGCGAGGGACTAGCGGGGGCGATTGAGACCCAGTACTTC,CASSEGLAGAIETQYF
TRBJ2-1,NA,NA,TRBV14,TGTGCCAGCAGCCAAGATTGGGCAGGGCTGGAGGTCATCTACAATGAGCAGTTCTTC,CASSQDWAGLEVIYNEQFF
TRBJ2-7,once,TRBD1,TRBV7-6,TGTGCCAGCAGCCAAAATGAAATTACGCGAGGACAGGATCCCTACGAGCAGTACTTC,CASSQNEITRGQDPYEQYF
TRBJ1-2,once,NA,TRBV9,TGTGCCAGCAGCGAAGGACATCTCTATGGCTACACCTTC,CASSEGHLYGYTF
TRBJ2-2,NA,NA,TRBV11-3,TGTGCCAGCAGCGCACGGCCGGGACCTCTCCTGTACGGGGAGCTGTTTTTT,CASSARPGPLLYGELFF
TRBJ1-1,NA,NA,TRBV5-6,TGTGCCAGCAGCCCGCCGATGAACACTGAAGCTTTCTTT,CASSPPMNTEAFF
TRBJ1-2,once,NA,TRBV5-1,TGCGCCAGCAGCTTGGAAGGTGGCTACACCTTC,CASSLEGGYTF
TRBJ1-2,NA,TRBD1,TRBV4-2,TGTGCCAGCAGCCAGGCCTCAGGGGGCTATGGCTACACCTTC,CASSQASGGYGYTF
TRBJ1-4,NA,NA,TRBV7-9,TGTGCCAGCAGCCCGACGGTGGGGAATGAAAAACTGTTTTTT,CASSPTVGNEKLFF
TRBJ1-2,NA,NA,TRBV19,TGTGCCAGTAGTGAGGACAGTCTTTCTCTCTATGGCTACACCTTC,CASSEDSLSLYGYTF
TRBJ1-1,NA,TRBD1,TRBV10-2,TGCGCCAGCAGTGAGAGGGGGCGGGACAGCCCTGAAGCTTTCTTT,CASSERGRDSPEAFF
TRBJ1-4,NA,NA,TRBV11-2,TGTGCCAGCAGCTTCGCTAATGAAAAACTGTTTTTT,CASSFANEKLFF
TRBJ2-7,NA,NA,TRBV7-9,TGTGCCAGCAGCTTAGTATCGGGGAGTCGGGGCTACGAGCAGTACTTC,CASSLVSGSRGYEQYF
TRBJ2-7,NA,NA,TRBV2,TGTGCCAGCCTGGGACCGGGGTACGAGCAGTACTTC,CASLGPGYEQYF
TRBJ2-7,once,TRBD2,TRBV29-1,TGCAGCGCCCGGGAGGACGAGCAGTACTTC,CSAREDEQYF
TRBJ2-7,once,NA,TRBV5-4,TGTGCCAGCAGCCACAAATCAGGGCGACCCTACGAGCAGTACTTC,CASSHKSGRPYEQYF
TRBJ1-2,NA,NA,TRBV12-2,TGTGCAAGTCGCTTTCTCCAGGAGGCCCTCTATGGCTACACCTTC,CASRFLQEALYGYTF
TRBJ2-3,NA,NA,TRBV13,TGTGCCAGCAGCTTCACCTCTGGAGATACGCAGTATTTT,CASSFTSGDTQYF
TRBJ2-7,NA,NA,TRBV4-1,TGCGCCAGCAGCCAAGACGGGGGATCCTACGAGCAGTACTTC,CASSQDGGSYEQYF
TRBJ2-3,NA,NA,TRBV9,TGTGCCAGCAGCGTGGAGGAGTGGAGGGCAGATACGCAGTATTTT,CASSVEEWRADTQYF
TRBJ1-5,NA,TRBD1,TRBV9,TGTGCCAGCAGCCCCCGGGACAGGGAGGACCAGCCCCAGCATTTT,CASSPRDREDQPQHF
TRBJ1-6,NA,NA,TRBV9,TGTGCCAGCAGCGTAGAGGGGGGTTCGGTGGCAACCCTCCACTTT,CASSVEGGSVATLHF
TRBJ2-5,NA,TRBD2,TRBV6-1,TGTGCCAGCAGTGAATCCGCGGGGGGGCCAGTAGAGACCCAGTACTTC,CASSESAGGPVETQYF
TRBJ2-7,NA,NA,TRBV29-1,TGCAGCGTTGAAACCTTTGGACAGATCTACGAGCAGTACTTC,CSVETFGQIYEQYF
TRBJ1-2,once,TRBD1,TRBV6-5,TGTGCCAGCAGTTTCGTCTTGACAGGGCCTGGCTACACCTTC,CASSFVLTGPGYTF
TRBJ1-2,NA,NA,TRBV7-2,TGTGCCAGCAGCTTAACCTATCCCTATGGCTACACCTTC,CASSLTYPYGYTF
TRBJ2-3,NA,NA,TRBV18,TGTGCCAGCTCACCTCGGCAGCAGGGCACAGATACGCAGTATTTT,CASSPRQQGTDTQYF
TRBJ2-7,NA,NA,TRBV11-2,TGTGCCAGCAGCTTCCCCGGTGACGAGCAGTACTTC,CASSFPGDEQYF
TRBJ2-1,NA,TRBD2,TRBV6-1,TGTGCCAGCAGACCCCTAGCGGGGGGGCCTATTGAGCAGTTCTTC,CASRPLAGGPIEQFF
TRBJ2-1,NA,TRBD2,TRBV11-2,TGTGCCAGCAGCGGGTCGCCGGGGGGGGTGGAGCAGTTCTTC,CASSGSPGGVEQFF